The 2 T cell receptor beta chains given below trace back to one sample, sequenced in a study of T-cell reconstitution after alpha-beta-depleted transplantation in children. Unique molecular identifiers were incorporated when the TCRbeta library was constructed. TCRdb analysed the PCR reads with MiXCR anew, one entry per CDR3 protein. The repertoire holds hundreds of thousands of distinct CDR3 sequences, around a tenth seen once, with less than 9% in the top ten. The sequenced sample was PBMCs, obtained before TCRalphabeta/CD19-depleted stem cell transplant. These receptors were collected from a boy less than two years old with acute myeloid leukemia, due to receive a stem cell transplant.

This clonotype was counted at least ten times. The chain combines TRBV28 with TRBJ1-5, with no clear D. The ends were cut back, 8 bases at V and 0 bases at J, with 5 bases in the middle. CDR1 and CDR2 (germline): MDHEN, SYDVKM. The CDR3 totals 12 residues. The CDR3 sequence is CASLTSNQPQHF. CDR3 in DNA: TGTGCCAGCCTGACTAGCAATCAGCCCCAGCATTTT. The whole variable domain, filled in from reference TRBV28 and TRBJ1-5, reads DVKVTQSSRYLVKRTGEKVFLECVQDMDHENMFWYRQDPGLGLRLIYFSYDVKMKEKGDIPEGYSVSREKKERFSLILESASTNQTSMYLCASLTSNQPQHFGDGTRLSIL.

This clonotype was counted ten times or more. The chain combines TRBV20-1 with TRBJ1-1; maybe TRBD1 (5 bases). CDR1 is DFQATT, CDR2 SNEGSKA, per germline (reference sequence). This CDR3 is built from 16 residues. Trimming pared 3 bases from V and 3 bases from J, leaving 20 bases between. CDR3 sequence (DNA): TGCAGTGCTAGGGGCAGGGAAGAAGCTTGGGACACTGAAGCTTTCTTT. It codes for CSARGREEAWDTEAFF.